This paragraph covers one T cell receptor beta chain sequence. Authors' data handling: Amplification from reference gene primers served as the basis for estimated nucleated cell counts. The table came from immunoSEQ multiplex PCR; TCRdb's copy has only in-frame clones and leaves some out. D and trimming come from the DNA, and the V and J calls and clone size come from that table. The table records about 250,000 clones, about nine tenths of them present only once. These data are taken from a study of blood T cell repertoires in COVID-19. Study as a whole: Sources were T cells, B-cell-depleted T cells, or PBMCs; the material itself was cDNA or gDNA.

Trimming cost V 5 bases and J 5 bases, with 13 bases left between them. The CDR3 contains 13 residues. CDR1 is SGHNT and CDR2 is YYREEE in the germline V gene (reference sequence). Input material: peripheral blood. This chain uses TRBV5-4 with TRBJ2-5, with D unclear. This receptor was identified in a woman in her twenties or thirties with active or convalescent COVID-19. DNA of the CDR3: TGTGCCAGCAGTTTCTCCCTCAGGGAGACCCAGTACTTC. Translating it yields CASSFSLRETQYF.